These 19 T cell receptor beta chains were all obtained from the same sample, sequenced in a study of T cells in localized non-small cell lung cancer. Assay used: immunoSEQ multiplex PCR; TCRdb lists only in-frame clones, some missing. The data hold over 10,000 clones, with around four fifths observed a single time. The material was peripheral blood, obtained before any cancer treatment. These receptors were collected from a male donor at least 60 years old with stage I lung adenocarcinoma.

This sequence joins TRBV28 and TRBJ2-7; the D gene is possibly TRBD2 (5 bases). The CDR3 loop spans 16 amino acids. CDR1 and CDR2 from the germline V gene are MDHEN and SYDVKM. The ends were cut back, 6 bases at V and 2 bases at J, with 20 bases in the middle. The CDR3 region has the DNA TGTGCCAGCAGCTCGCCCCAAGAGAGGGCTACCTACGAGCAGTACTTC. The encoded protein is CASSSPQERATYEQYF.

This clone was seen more than once but under ten times. The rearrangement links TRBV27 to TRBJ1-2; D is perhaps TRBD1 (6 bases). Germline-derived CDR1 and CDR2 are MNHEY and SMNVEV (reference sequence). The V and J ends lost 10 bases and 7 bases respectively, with 16 bases between them. The CDR3 contains 12 residues. The CDR3 region has the DNA TGTGCCATCAGGGGAGGAGAGGGTGGCTACACCTTC. Translated: CAIRGGEGGYTF.

This chain uses TRBV19 with TRBJ2-1; TRBD2 matches at 8 bases. The CDR3 covers 14 residues. Germline loops: CDR1 LNHDA, CDR2 SQIVND (reference sequence). V dropped 10 bases and J dropped 14; count of bases not matched to a gene: 19. Written as DNA, the CDR3 is TGTGCCAACCAAACAGACATAGCGGGACATAGCGAGTTCTTC. It yields the protein CANQTDIAGHSEFF. The variable domain in full, with the rest retrieved from reference TRBV19 and TRBJ2-1, is DGGITQSPKYLFRKEGQNVTLSCEQNLNHDAMYWYRQDPGQGLRLIYYSQIVNDFQKGDIAEGYSVSREKKESFPLTVTSAQKNPTAFYLCANQTDIAGHSEFFGPGTRLTVL.

This sequence joins TRBV19 and TRBJ2-7; 7 bases fit TRBD1. V shed 1 base, J shed 0 bases, and the junction held 6 bases outside the gene matches. The germline CDR1 and CDR2 sequences are LNHDA and SQIVND (reference sequence). The CDR3 loop spans 16 amino acids. The CDR3 DNA reads as TGTGCCAGTAGTATAGGGGGGACAGCCAACTCCTACGAGCAGTACTTC. It yields the protein CASSIGGTANSYEQYF.

The sample holds one count of this clone. In DNA, the CDR3 is TGCAGCGTTGACTCCCTTTTAAGTAATACGCAGTATTTT. Translated, it gives CSVDSLLSNTQYF. The chain joins TRBV29-1 to TRBJ2-3, with no clear D. The CDR3 runs to 13 residues. CDR1 is SQVTM, CDR2 ANQGSEA, per germline. V lost 3 bases and J 7 bases, leaving 14 bases between the germline ends.

The CDR3 loop is CASKKGGASGNTIYF. CDR3 nucleotide sequence: TGTGCCAGCAAAAAGGGGGGTGCCTCTGGAAACACCATATATTTT. The chain uses TRBV28 and TRBJ1-3; the D gene is possibly TRBD1 (6 bases). Trimming cost V 7 bases and J 0 bases, with 13 bases left between them. The CDR3 is 15 residues long. Germline-derived CDR1 and CDR2 are MDHEN and SYDVKM. Filled out from reference TRBV28 and TRBJ1-3, the complete variable domain reads DVKVTQSSRYLVKRTGEKVFLECVQDMDHENMFWYRQDPGLGLRLIYFSYDVKMKEKGDIPEGYSVSREKKERFSLILESASTNQTSMYLCASKKGGASGNTIYFGEGSWLTVV.

This chain uses TRBV15 with TRBJ1-5; perhaps TRBD1 as D (6 bases). Germline V gene lookup returns CDR1 LNHNV and CDR2 YYDKDF (reference sequence). The CDR3 spans 15 residues. V dropped 0 bases and J dropped 3 bases, with 9 bases sitting between them. The CDR3 DNA is TGTGCCACCAGCAGAGACGGGACACTCAATCAGCCCCAGCATTTT. This codes for CATSRDGTLNQPQHF.

The chain has TRBV19 and TRBJ1-3; D unclear. V dropped 5 bases and J dropped 0 bases, with 8 bases sitting between them. CDR3 length: 14 amino acids. Germline CDR1 is LNHDA and CDR2 is SQIVND (reference sequence). CDR3 protein: CASSPPGSGNTIYF. CDR3 nucleotides: TGTGCCAGTAGTCCCCCCGGCTCTGGAAACACCATATATTTT.

The chain combines TRBV5-5 with TRBJ2-3, with D unresolved. The length of the CDR3 is 15 residues. V was pared by 5 bases and J by 4 bases, with 17 bases between. Germline-derived CDR1 and CDR2 are SGHKS and YYEKEE (reference sequence). CDR3 sequence (DNA): TGTGCCAGCAGTACCCCCGGGCCTACCGCAGATACGCAGTATTTT. It specifies CASSTPGPTADTQYF.

The V call is TRBV13, the J call TRBJ1-1; 7 nucleotides line up with TRBD1. The CDR3 has 13 residues. CDR1 and CDR2 (germline): PRHDT, FYEKMQ (reference sequence). V shed 4 bases, J shed 5 bases, and the junction held 4 bases outside the gene matches. The CDR3 region has the DNA TGTGCCAGCAGCTCCAGGGGGGAGACTGAAGCTTTCTTT. Its translation: CASSSRGETEAFF.

This clone has a handful of counts. The chain carries TRBV14 and TRBJ2-4, with D tentatively TRBD2 (5 bases). Trimming left V 4 bases short and J 8 bases short, with 9 bases between. This CDR3 comprises 12 residues. Germline assignment: CDR1 SGHDN and CDR2 FVKESK. CDR3 DNA: TGTGCCAGCAGCCCTAGAGGGTACATTCAGTACTTC. Its protein product is CASSPRGYIQYF.

The rearrangement uses TRBV9 and TRBJ2-5, with a weak D call TRBD2 (6 bases). CDR1 and CDR2 (germline): SGDLS, YYNGEE. V was clipped by 3 bases and J by 1 base, with 13 bases between them. This CDR3 spans 15 amino acids. CDR3 in DNA: TGTGCCAGCAGCGCCGGAGGGGCCTTCCAAGAGACCCAGTACTTC. Protein sequence: CASSAGGAFQETQYF.

The V gene is TRBV28, the J gene TRBJ2-5; D is possibly TRBD2 (6 bases). The length of the CDR3 is 19 residues. Trimming took 6 bases from V and 4 from J, leaving 30 bases between them. Germline V gene sequence: CDR1 MDHEN, CDR2 SYDVKM. The CDR3 is CASSPLVARDSRVRETQYF. CDR3 DNA sequence: TGTGCCAGCAGCCCGTTGGTAGCCCGGGACTCGAGAGTTAGAGAGACCCAGTACTTC.

V and J are TRBV27 and TRBJ2-2, with D perhaps TRBD1 (5 bases). The germline CDR1 and CDR2 sequences are MNHEY and SMNVEV (reference sequence). The CDR3 loop spans 17 amino acids. V lost 3 bases, J lost 4 bases, and 18 bases lay in between. CDR3 coding DNA: TGTGCCAGCAGTTTCTCGACAGTCAGAGGAGCCACCGGGGAGCTGTTTTTT. Translated: CASSFSTVRGATGELFF.

This clone has only a few counts. The chain carries TRBV18 and TRBJ2-5, with D perhaps matching TRBD2 (7 bases). CDR3 length: 16 residues. Between the trimmed V and J ends, which lost 1 base and 5 bases, there was a span of 17 bases. Germline-derived CDR1 and CDR2 are KGHSH and LQKENI. The CDR3 DNA sequence: TGTGCCAGCTCACCACGATGGGGGGGCGAGCTGGAGACCCAGTACTTC. Translating it yields CASSPRWGGELETQYF.

By share, this clone counts as medium-sized. J is TRBJ2-1 and V is TRBV21-1; the table's D gene call, TRBD2, was not cross checked with the DNA. TRBV21-1 is described as a pseudogene. The CDR3 is made up of 15 amino acids. In DNA, the CDR3 is TGTGCCAGCAGCAAAGCAGGAGAGTCCTACAATGAGCAGTTCTTC. As protein: CASSKAGESYNEQFF.

The rearrangement links TRBV5-6 to TRBJ1-1; D not resolved. V shed 6 bases and J shed 10 bases, with 25 bases lying between them. This CDR3 has 15 amino acids. Germline values: CDR1 SGHDT, CDR2 YYEEEE. The CDR3 bases are TGTGCCAGCACTGTGAATGGGTACACGGGGTTAGGAGCTTTCTTT. It specifies CASTVNGYTGLGAFF.

Written as DNA, the CDR3 is TGTGCCAGCAGCTCCCGGGACTCTTTCTACGAGCAGTACTTC. It codes for CASSSRDSFYEQYF. The rearrangement joins TRBV11-2 to TRBJ2-7; D is perhaps TRBD2 (6 bases). Germline CDR1 and CDR2: SGHAT and FQNNGV. This CDR3 has 14 amino acids. V was pared by 4 bases and J by 3 bases, with 13 bases between.

The chain joins TRBV7-2 to TRBJ1-1; D remains ambiguous. Trimming shortened V by 2 bases and J by 1 base, and 14 bases separated the two germline ends. The CDR3 consists of 16 residues. CDR1 SGHTA and CDR2 FQGNSA come from the germline V gene. The CDR3 reads CASSLNAPQRNTEAFF. The CDR3 bases are TGTGCCAGCAGCTTAAACGCCCCGCAGAGGAACACTGAAGCTTTCTTT.